Below, 4 T cell receptor beta chains from the same sample are listed, as sequenced in a study of blood T cell repertoires in COVID-19. The repertoire was sequenced with immunoSEQ multiplex PCR; TCRdb's copy has only in-frame clones and lacks some. Of around 47,000 clones in the sample, around nine tenths are singletons; the top ten hold about 3.7%. The specimen was peripheral blood. Source of these receptors: a man aged 35-49 years with COVID-19, enrolled during active disease.

V gene TRBV27 combines with J gene TRBJ2-1, with TRBD2 identical over 9 bases. The CDR3 spans 16 residues. V trimming: 3 bases; J trimming: 3 bases; junction bases outside the gene matches: 6. Germline V CDR1 and CDR2: MNHEY, SMNVEV (reference sequence). The CDR3 here is CASSLIAGDRYNEQFF. The CDR3 DNA sequence: TGTGCCAGCAGTTTGATAGCGGGAGACCGCTACAATGAGCAGTTCTTC.

The rearrangement uses TRBV28 and TRBJ1-5, with TRBD1 matching over 10 bases. With V trimmed by 5 bases and J by 1 base, 5 bases remained unmatched. This CDR3 is built from 16 residues. Germline V gene sequence: CDR1 MDHEN, CDR2 SYDVKM. The chain's CDR3 is CASSIRDRGSNQPQHF. CDR3 in DNA: TGTGCCAGCAGTATTCGGGACAGGGGAAGCAATCAGCCCCAGCATTTT.

The CDR3 protein is CSVGTVHSYEQYF. Written as DNA, the CDR3 is TGCAGCGTTGGGACAGTGCACTCCTACGAGCAGTACTTC. The genes are TRBV29-1 and TRBJ2-7; tentatively, D is TRBD1 (6 bases). With 4 bases removed from V and 0 bases from J, the gap between germline ends came to 10 bases. The CDR3 runs to 13 residues. Germline V gives CDR1 SQVTM, CDR2 ANQGSEA.

This clone was detected once. The chain joins TRBV12-5 to TRBJ1-1; D uncertain. The V gene lost 4 bases and the J gene lost 0 bases, with 6 bases spanning the gap. The CDR3 runs to 13 residues. From germline, CDR1 is LGHNT and CDR2 FRNRAP. The CDR3 DNA reads as TGTGCTAGTGGTTCCGGGGTGAACACTGAAGCTTTCTTT. This translates into CASGSGVNTEAFF.